This T cell receptor beta chain is drawn from a study of T-cell reconstitution after alpha-beta-depleted transplantation in children. General study results and limits: Among T cells one year after transplant, newly produced cells accounted for most counts and diversity. About two months after transplant, alpha-beta T cells reportedly came from several hundred expanded graft clones. Surviving recipient cells, namely T cells and thymic progenitors, were the source of high day-60 TCRbeta diversity in some patients.

Comment on this clonotype: What it binds is unknown.

Unique molecular identifiers were incorporated when the TCRbeta library was constructed. TCRdb reanalysed the PCR reads using MiXCR and keeps one entry per CDR3 protein. Of 600,000 to 700,000 distinct CDR3 sequences listed, over 10% are singletons. Trimming pared 5 bases from V and 0 bases from J, leaving 14 bases between. The CDR3 contains 15 residues. The germline CDR1 and CDR2 sequences are MDHEN and SYDVKM. This chain links TRBV28 with TRBJ2-7; possibly TRBD1 for D (6 bases). This TCR was sampled from a girl aged 2-9 years with congenital amegakaryocytic thrombocytopenia, due to receive a stem cell transplant. The sequencing used PBMCs, collected before TCRalphabeta/CD19-depleted stem cell transplant. This CDR3 reads CASSQTQGSSYEQYF. The CDR3 bases are TGTGCCAGCAGTCAGACCCAGGGGAGCTCCTACGAGCAGTACTTC. Full variable domain (remainder filled in from reference TRBV28 and TRBJ2-7): DVKVTQSSRYLVKRTGEKVFLECVQDMDHENMFWYRQDPGLGLRLIYFSYDVKMKEKGDIPEGYSVSREKKERFSLILESASTNQTSMYLCASSQTQGSSYEQYFGPGTRLTVT.